This T cell receptor (beta chain) was found in a study of T cell responses to AZD1222 COVID-19 vaccine. This clone was seen a few times. Its specificity is unknown. Trimming took 2 bases from V and 4 from J, leaving 3 bases between them. There are 12 residues in the CDR3. Germline CDR1 is LNHNV and CDR2 is YYDKDF (reference sequence). Assay: immunoSEQ multiplex PCR; the TCRdb copy retains only in-frame clones and omits some. The sample records tens of thousands of clones, approximately 90% being singletons. General study results and limits: Across spike, vaccine-associated CD4 TCRs were found, dominant at 160-218 and 743-854. It should be noted that donors were predominantly white British and more often female, and clonal diversity was possibly underestimated. None of the repertoires were sampled until the peak T cell response had passed.

This clonotype was sampled from an adult in good health. The sample was peripheral blood, taken on day 0 of MenACWY control vaccination. The rearrangement joins TRBV15 to TRBJ1-5; D is unresolved. The CDR3 loop reads CATSRINQPQHF. The DNA of the CDR3 is TGTGCCACCAGCAGAATTAATCAGCCCCAGCATTTT.